This T cell receptor (beta chain) was profiled in a study of T cells after yellow fever vaccination. Conversion of TCR transcripts into cDNA relied on 5'RACE template switching, which added a universal primer site and UMIs. One entry per CDR3 protein results from TCRdb running MiXCR on the 5' RACE reads. Among around 72,000 distinct CDR3 sequences listed, roughly 7% were seen once. This clonotype was seen a few times. The sequence came from a man younger than 35 who received the YFV17D yellow fever vaccine. The input for sequencing was CD8+ T cells sorted from PBMCs, taken around 10 days after the first yellow fever vaccination.

In DNA form, the CDR3 reads TGCGCCAGCAGCCCCGCCTTGGAAGAGACCCAGTACTTC. This encodes CASSPALEETQYF. The gene calls are TRBV5-1 and TRBJ2-5; D is unclear. Germline CDR1 SGHRS, CDR2 YFSETQ. CDR3 size: 13 residues. Trimming left V 4 bases short and J 3 bases short, with 10 bases between.